The following is a T cell receptor (beta chain) sequence with its context. What it binds is unknown. The data were obtained in a study of shared clonotypes between healthy human individuals. General study points: Between a handful of donors, naive CD4 clonotypes were shared at a level of around 4.8%.

Positively selected for CCR7, the CD45RO-negative cells used as naive CD8 cells excluded terminally differentiated effector memory CD45RA+ cells. TCRdb's copy holds only in-frame clones and misses some; the assay was immunoSEQ multiplex PCR. The sample contains over 2,000,000 clones, about 93% of which appear only once. Trimming took off 4 bases at V and 0 bases at J, with 10 bases between the two ends. From germline, CDR1 is SGHRS and CDR2 YFSETQ. This CDR3 is built from 14 residues. Sequenced sample: naive CD8+ T cells from PBMCs. The chain joins TRBV5-1 to TRBJ1-1; a weak D match, TRBD1 (5 bases). The receptor's source is a man between 18 and 35 years old in good health. Some clones in this sample may be carry-over from other donors' samples. The CDR3 nucleotides are TGCGCCAGCAGCGTGAAGGGGATGAACACTGAAGCTTTCTTT. It is translated as CASSVKGMNTEAFF. Looking up the rest from reference TRBV5-1 and TRBJ1-1 gives the full variable domain: KAGVTQTPRYLIKTRGQQVTLSCSPISGHRSVSWYQQTPGQGLQFLFEYFSETQRNKGNFPGRFSGRQFSNSRSEMNVSTLELGDSALYLCASSVKGMNTEAFFGQGTRLTVV.